This T cell receptor beta chain was retrieved from a study of blood T cell repertoires in COVID-19. The CDR3 sequence is 14 residues long. The V and J ends lost 7 bases and 5 bases, in that order; junction bases with no gene match: 7. Germline CDR1 reads SGHDT; CDR2 reads YYEEEE. This study enrolled people aged roughly 18 to 90 from roughly 22 US geographic areas. Two negative PCRs, clearance, or symptom resolution were required of recovered Cohort 3 donors. Profiling relied on immunoSEQ multiplex PCR, and the TCRdb table lists in-frame clones only, not all of them. The table records some 400,000 clones, 75% to 90% of them present only once.

The sequenced sample consisted of PBMCs or T cells enriched from blood (not recorded which). The source of this sequence is a man aged 30 to 39 who had recovered from COVID-19. The chain has TRBV5-6 and TRBJ2-7, with TRBD2 matching 12 bases. The chain's CDR3 is CASGSSGRAHEQYF. The CDR3, as DNA: TGTGCCAGCGGGTCTAGCGGGAGGGCCCACGAGCAGTACTTC. The full variable domain, in which reference TRBV5-6 and TRBJ2-7 provide the parts outside the CDR3, is DAGVTQSPTHLIKTRGQQVTLRCSPKSGHDTVSWYQQALGQGPQFIFQYYEEEERQRGNFPDRFSGHQFPNYSSELNVNALLLGDSALYLCASGSSGRAHEQYFGPGTRLTVT.